Below are 9 T cell receptor beta chains sequenced from a single sample in a study. Data came from immunoSEQ multiplex PCR; TCRdb stores just in-frame clones and leaves some out. The repertoire holds 55,000 to 70,000 clones, approximately 92% seen once, with approximately 4.4% in the top ten. The sequenced sample consisted of PBMCs. The receptors here all came from a man in his forties or fifties with rheumatoid arthritis.

Written as DNA, the CDR3 is TGTGCCAGCAGCCCGTCGACAGGAACCTACGAGCAGTACTTC. It yields the protein CASSPSTGTYEQYF. The chain has TRBV3-1 (or the pseudogene TRBV3-2) and TRBJ2-7; TRBD1 might be the D (6 bases). CDR3 length equals 14 residues. Germline V gene sequence: CDR1 LGHDT, CDR2 YNNKEL (reference sequence). Trimming pared 4 bases from V and 2 bases from J, leaving 12 bases between.

The chain recombines TRBV7-9 with TRBJ2-1; TRBD2 aligns across 11 bases. V lost 4 bases to trimming and J lost 8 bases; unmatched junction nucleotides: 7. The germline V gene encodes CDR1 SEHNR and CDR2 FQNEAQ (reference sequence). The CDR3 covers 15 residues. CDR3 nucleotides: TGTGCCAGCAGCTCCGCTAGCGGGGGGACCCATGAGCAGTTCTTC. It yields the protein CASSSASGGTHEQFF.

This CDR3 reads CASSVEAGGRYGYTF. CDR3 bases: TGTGCCAGCAGCGTAGAGGCAGGGGGTCGATATGGCTACACCTTC. The chain recombines TRBV9 with TRBJ1-2; 7 positions match TRBD1. Looked up from germline, CDR1 is SGDLS and CDR2 is YYNGEE. Unmatched junction bases numbered 7, after V lost 0 bases and J lost 5 bases. CDR3 length: 15 amino acids.

The chain joins TRBV27 to TRBJ2-6; D may be TRBD2 (5 bases). Germline V gene sequence: CDR1 MNHEY, CDR2 SMNVEV (reference sequence). Trimming cost V 2 bases and J 2 bases, with 7 bases left between them. This CDR3 spans 15 amino acids. The CDR3 here is CASSLRGTGANVLTF. CDR3 DNA sequence: TGTGCCAGCAGTTTAAGAGGGACTGGGGCCAACGTCCTGACTTTC.

V gene TRBV5-1 combines with J gene TRBJ2-5, with 9 bases lining up with TRBD1. Per germline, CDR1 SGHRS and CDR2 YFSETQ. V lost 4 bases, J lost 5 bases, and 6 bases stayed unmatched. The CDR3 totals 14 residues. In DNA form, the CDR3 reads TGCGCCAGCAGCCCGGGACAGGGTCGGGAGACCCAGTACTTC. Protein product: CASSPGQGRETQYF.

CDR3 region: CASSDGLAGNTGELFF. The CDR3 DNA reads as TGTGCCAGCAGTGACGGACTAGCGGGGAACACCGGGGAGCTGTTTTTT. V usage is TRBV2 and J usage is TRBJ2-2; TRBD2 aligns across 11 bases. Losses at the gene ends were 3 bases for V and 1 base for J; bases not matched to a gene: 1. The length of the CDR3 is 16 residues. Looked up from germline, CDR1 is SNHLY and CDR2 is FYNNEI.

The rearrangement uses TRBV20-1 and TRBJ2-1; D not certain. The germline gives CDR1 DFQATT, CDR2 SNEGSKA (reference sequence). CDR3 length: 14 amino acids. The V end lost 3 bases, the J end lost 3 bases, and 12 bases lay between the germline ends. The CDR3 coding sequence is TGCAGTGCTAGTTCCCTAAGGAGCTACAATGAGCAGTTCTTC. Amino acid sequence: CSASSLRSYNEQFF.

The rearrangement links TRBV2 to TRBJ1-1; the match to TRBD1 covers 10 bases. J lost 1 base, V lost 7 bases, and 6 bases had no gene match. The CDR3 extends over 15 amino acids. The germline V gene encodes CDR1 SNHLY and CDR2 FYNNEI. The CDR3 region has the DNA TGTGCCAGCACCAGACAGGGGGCGGGGAACACTGAAGCTTTCTTT. The encoded protein is CASTRQGAGNTEAFF.

This chain joins TRBV27 and TRBJ2-6; a possible D gene is TRBD1 (6 bases). V lost 7 bases, J lost 2 bases, and 15 bases lay in between. Germline V gene lookup returns CDR1 MNHEY and CDR2 SMNVEV (reference sequence). The CDR3 totals 16 residues. The CDR3 DNA follows: TGTGCCAGCACCACGGGCAGGACAGCTGGGGCCAACGTCCTGACTTTC. It codes for CASTTGRTAGANVLTF.